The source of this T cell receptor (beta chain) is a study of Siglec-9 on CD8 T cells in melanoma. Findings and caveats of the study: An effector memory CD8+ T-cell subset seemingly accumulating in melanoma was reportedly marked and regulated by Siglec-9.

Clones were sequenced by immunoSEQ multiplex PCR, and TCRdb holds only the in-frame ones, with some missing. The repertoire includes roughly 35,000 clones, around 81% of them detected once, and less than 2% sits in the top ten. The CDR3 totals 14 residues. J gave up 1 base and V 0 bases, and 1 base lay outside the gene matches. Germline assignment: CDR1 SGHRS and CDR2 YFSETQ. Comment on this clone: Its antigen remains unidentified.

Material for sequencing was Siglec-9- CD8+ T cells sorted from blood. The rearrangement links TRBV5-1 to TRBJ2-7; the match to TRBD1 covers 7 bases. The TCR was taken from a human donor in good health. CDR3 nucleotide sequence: TGCGCCAGCAGCTTGGAGGACAGGTCCTACGAGCAGTACTTC. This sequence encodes CASSLEDRSYEQYF.